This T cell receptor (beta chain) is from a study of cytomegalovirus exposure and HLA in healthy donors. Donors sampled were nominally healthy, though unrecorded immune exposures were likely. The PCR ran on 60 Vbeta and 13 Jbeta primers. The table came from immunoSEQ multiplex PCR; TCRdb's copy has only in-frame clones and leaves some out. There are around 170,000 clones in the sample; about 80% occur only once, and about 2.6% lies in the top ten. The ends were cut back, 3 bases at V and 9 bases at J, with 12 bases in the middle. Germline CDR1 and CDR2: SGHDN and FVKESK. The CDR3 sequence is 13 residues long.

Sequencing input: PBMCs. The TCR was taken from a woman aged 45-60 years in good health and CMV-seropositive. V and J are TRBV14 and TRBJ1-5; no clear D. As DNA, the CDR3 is TGTGCCAGCAGCCAGATAGAGGGTGGGCCCCAGCATTTT. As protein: CASSQIEGGPQHF.